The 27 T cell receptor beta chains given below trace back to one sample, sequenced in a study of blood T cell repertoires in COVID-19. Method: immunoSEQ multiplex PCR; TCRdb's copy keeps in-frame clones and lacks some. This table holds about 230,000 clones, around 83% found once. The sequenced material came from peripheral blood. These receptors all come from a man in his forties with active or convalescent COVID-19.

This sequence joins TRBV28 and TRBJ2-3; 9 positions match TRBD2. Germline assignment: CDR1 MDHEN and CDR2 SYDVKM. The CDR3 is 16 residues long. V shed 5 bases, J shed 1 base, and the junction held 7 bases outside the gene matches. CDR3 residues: CASSPSPSGGTDTQYF. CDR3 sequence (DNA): TGTGCCAGCAGTCCCTCGCCTAGCGGGGGCACAGATACGCAGTATTTT.

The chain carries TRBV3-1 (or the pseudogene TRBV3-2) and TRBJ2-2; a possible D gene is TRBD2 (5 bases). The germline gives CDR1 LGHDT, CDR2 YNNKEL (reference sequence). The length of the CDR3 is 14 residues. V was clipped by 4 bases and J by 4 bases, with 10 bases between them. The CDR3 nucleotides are TGTGCCAGCAGCCCTAGCTCGATCACCGGGGAGCTGTTTTTT. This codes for CASSPSSITGELFF.

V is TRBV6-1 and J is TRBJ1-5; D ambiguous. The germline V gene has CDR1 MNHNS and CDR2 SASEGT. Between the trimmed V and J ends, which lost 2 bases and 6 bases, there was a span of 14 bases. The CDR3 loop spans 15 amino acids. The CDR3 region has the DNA TGTGCCAGCAGTGAATTGAGGGCCGGTCTTCAGCCCCAGCATTTT. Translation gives CASSELRAGLQPQHF.

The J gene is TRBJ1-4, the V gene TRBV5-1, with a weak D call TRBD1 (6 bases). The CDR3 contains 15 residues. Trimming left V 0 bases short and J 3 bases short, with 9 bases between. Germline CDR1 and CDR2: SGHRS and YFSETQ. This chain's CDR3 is CASSLGGQANEKLFF. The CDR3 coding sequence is TGCGCCAGCAGCTTGGGGGGGCAGGCTAATGAAAAACTGTTTTTT.

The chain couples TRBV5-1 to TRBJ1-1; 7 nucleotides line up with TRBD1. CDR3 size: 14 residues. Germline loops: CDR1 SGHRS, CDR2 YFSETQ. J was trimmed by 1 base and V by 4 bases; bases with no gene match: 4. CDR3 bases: TGCGCCAGCAGCATGCGACAGGGGAACACTGAAGCTTTCTTT. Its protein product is CASSMRQGNTEAFF.

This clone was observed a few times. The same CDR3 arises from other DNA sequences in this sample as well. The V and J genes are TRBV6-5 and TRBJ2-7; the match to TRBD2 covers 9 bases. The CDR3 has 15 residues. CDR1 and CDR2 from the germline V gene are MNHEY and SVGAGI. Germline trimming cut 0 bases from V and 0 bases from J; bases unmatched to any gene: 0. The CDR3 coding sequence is TGTGCCAGCAGTTACTCAGCGGGGGGCTCCTACGAGCAGTACTTC. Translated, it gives CASSYSAGGSYEQYF.

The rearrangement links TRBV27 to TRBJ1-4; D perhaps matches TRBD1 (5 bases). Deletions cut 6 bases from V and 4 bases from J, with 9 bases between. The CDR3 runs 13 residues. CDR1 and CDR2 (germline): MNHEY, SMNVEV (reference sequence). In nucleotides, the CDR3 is TGTGCCAGCAGAGCTAGGGGTAATGAAAAACTGTTTTTT. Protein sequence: CASRARGNEKLFF.

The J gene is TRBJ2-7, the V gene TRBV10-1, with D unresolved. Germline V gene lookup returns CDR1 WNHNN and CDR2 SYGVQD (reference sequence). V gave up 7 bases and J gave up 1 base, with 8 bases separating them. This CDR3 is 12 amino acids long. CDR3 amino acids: CASTSPSYEQYF. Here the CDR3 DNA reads TGCGCCAGCACTAGTCCATCCTACGAGCAGTACTTC.

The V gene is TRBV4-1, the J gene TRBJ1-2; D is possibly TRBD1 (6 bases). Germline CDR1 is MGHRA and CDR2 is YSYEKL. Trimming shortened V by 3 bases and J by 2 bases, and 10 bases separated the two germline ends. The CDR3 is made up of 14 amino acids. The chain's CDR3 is CASSHFGQNYGYTF. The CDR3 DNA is TGCGCCAGCAGCCATTTCGGACAGAACTATGGCTACACCTTC.

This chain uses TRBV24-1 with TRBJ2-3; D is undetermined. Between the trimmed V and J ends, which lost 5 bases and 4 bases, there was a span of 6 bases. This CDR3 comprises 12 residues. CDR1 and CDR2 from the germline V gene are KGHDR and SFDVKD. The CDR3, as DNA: TGTGCCACCAGTGGATCGGCAGATACGCAGTATTTT. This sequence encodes CATSGSADTQYF.

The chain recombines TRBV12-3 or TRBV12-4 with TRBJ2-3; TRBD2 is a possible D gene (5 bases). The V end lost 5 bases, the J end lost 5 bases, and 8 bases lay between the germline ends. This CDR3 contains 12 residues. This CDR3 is CASSLAGDTQYF. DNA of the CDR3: TGTGCCAGCAGTCTGGCGGGAGATACGCAGTATTTT.

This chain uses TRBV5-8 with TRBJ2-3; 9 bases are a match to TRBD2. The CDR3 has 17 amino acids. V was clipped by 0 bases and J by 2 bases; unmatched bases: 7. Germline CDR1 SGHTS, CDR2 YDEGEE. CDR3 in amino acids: CASSLAGAGGLTDTQYF. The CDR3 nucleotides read TGTGCCAGCAGCTTGGCCGGAGCGGGAGGACTCACAGATACGCAGTATTTT.

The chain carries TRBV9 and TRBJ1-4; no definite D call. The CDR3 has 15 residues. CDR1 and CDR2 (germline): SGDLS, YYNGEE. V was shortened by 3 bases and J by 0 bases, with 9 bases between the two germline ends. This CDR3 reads CASSATGTTNEKLFF. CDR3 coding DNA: TGTGCCAGCAGCGCCACGGGAACAACTAATGAAAAACTGTTTTTT.

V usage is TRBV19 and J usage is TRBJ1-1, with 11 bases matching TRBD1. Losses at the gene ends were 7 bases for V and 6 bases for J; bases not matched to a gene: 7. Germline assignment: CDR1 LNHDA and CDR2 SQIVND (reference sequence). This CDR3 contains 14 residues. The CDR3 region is CASTVGQGAPEAFF. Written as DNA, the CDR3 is TGTGCCAGTACGGTCGGACAGGGGGCCCCTGAAGCTTTCTTT.

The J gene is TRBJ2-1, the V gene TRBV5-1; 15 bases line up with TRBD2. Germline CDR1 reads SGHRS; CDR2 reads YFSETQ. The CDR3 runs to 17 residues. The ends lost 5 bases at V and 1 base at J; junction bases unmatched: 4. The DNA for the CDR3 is TGCGCCAGCAGTCCAGGGACTAGCGGGAGGTCCTACAATGAGCAGTTCTTC. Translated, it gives CASSPGTSGRSYNEQFF.

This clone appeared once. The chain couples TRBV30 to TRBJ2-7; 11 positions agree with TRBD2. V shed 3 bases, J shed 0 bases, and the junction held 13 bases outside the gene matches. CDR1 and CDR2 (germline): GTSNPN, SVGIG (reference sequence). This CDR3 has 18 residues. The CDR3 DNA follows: TGTGCCTGGAGATCGCTAGCGGGAGGAGGCGGAAGCTCCTACGAGCAGTACTTC. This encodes CAWRSLAGGGGSSYEQYF. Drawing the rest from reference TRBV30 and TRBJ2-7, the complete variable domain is SQTIHQWPATLVQPVGSPLSLECTVEGTSNPNLYWYRQAAGRGLQLLFYSVGIGQISSEVPQNLSASRPQDRQFILSSKKLLLSDSGFYLCAWRSLAGGGGSSYEQYFGPGTRLTVT.

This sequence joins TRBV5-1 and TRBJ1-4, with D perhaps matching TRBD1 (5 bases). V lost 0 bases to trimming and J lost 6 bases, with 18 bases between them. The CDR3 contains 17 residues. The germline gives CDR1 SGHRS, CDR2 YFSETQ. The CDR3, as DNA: TGCGCCAGCAGCTTGGTTAGGCGGGGGACTGGTTATGAAAAACTGTTTTTT. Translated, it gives CASSLVRRGTGYEKLFF.

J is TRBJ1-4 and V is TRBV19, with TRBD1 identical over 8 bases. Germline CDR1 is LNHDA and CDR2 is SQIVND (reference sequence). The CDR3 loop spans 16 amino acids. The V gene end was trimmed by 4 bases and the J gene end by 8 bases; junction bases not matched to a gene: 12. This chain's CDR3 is CASSKPTGALGEKLFF. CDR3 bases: TGTGCCAGTAGTAAACCGACAGGGGCGTTAGGCGAAAAACTGTTTTTT. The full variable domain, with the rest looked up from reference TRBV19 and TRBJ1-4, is DGGITQSPKYLFRKEGQNVTLSCEQNLNHDAMYWYRQDPGQGLRLIYYSQIVNDFQKGDIAEGYSVSREKKESFPLTVTSAQKNPTAFYLCASSKPTGALGEKLFFGSGTQLSVL.

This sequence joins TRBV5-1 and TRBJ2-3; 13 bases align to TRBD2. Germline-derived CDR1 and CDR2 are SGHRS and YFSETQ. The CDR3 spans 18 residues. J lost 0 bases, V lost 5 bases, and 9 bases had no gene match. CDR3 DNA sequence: TGCGCCAGCAGTCGGACTAGCGGGAGCGGGGCTAGCACAGATACGCAGTATTTT. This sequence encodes CASSRTSGSGASTDTQYF.

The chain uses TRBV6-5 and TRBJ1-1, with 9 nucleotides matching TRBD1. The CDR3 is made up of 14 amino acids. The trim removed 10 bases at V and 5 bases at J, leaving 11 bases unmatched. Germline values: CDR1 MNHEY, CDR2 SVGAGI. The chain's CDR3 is CATSRDRVGTEAFF. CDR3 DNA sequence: TGTGCCACCTCAAGGGACAGGGTCGGTACTGAAGCTTTCTTT.

The CDR3 DNA reads TGTGCCACCAGCCTGACGGGACAGGGGAGGACAGATACGCAGTATTTT. As protein: CATSLTGQGRTDTQYF. This chain joins TRBV24-1 and TRBJ2-3; 10 nucleotides align to TRBD1. J was trimmed by 3 bases and V by 7 bases; bases with no gene match: 9. Germline V gene sequence: CDR1 KGHDR, CDR2 SFDVKD. CDR3 length: 16 amino acids.

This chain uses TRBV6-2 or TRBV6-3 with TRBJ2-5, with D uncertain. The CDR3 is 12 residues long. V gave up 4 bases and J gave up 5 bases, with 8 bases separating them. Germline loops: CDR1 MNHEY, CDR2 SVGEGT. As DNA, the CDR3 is TGTGCCAGCAGTTTCACATCTGAGACCCAGTACTTC. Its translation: CASSFTSETQYF.

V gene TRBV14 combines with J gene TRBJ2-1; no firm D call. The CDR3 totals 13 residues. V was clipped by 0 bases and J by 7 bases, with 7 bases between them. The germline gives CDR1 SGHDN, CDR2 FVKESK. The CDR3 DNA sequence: TGTGCCAGCAGCCAAGATCCCCTAAATGAGCAGTTCTTC. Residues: CASSQDPLNEQFF.

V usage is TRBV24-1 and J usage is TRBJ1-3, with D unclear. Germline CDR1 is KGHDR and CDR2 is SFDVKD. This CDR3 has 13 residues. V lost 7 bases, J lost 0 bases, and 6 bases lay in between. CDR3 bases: TGTGCCACCAGCAGGAACTCTGGAAACACCATATATTTT. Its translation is CATSRNSGNTIYF.

The chain's CDR3 is CSVRPGTSVYNEQFF. In DNA form, the CDR3 reads TGCAGCGTTCGCCCTGGGACTAGCGTTTACAATGAGCAGTTCTTC. The chain is built from TRBV29-1 and TRBJ2-1, with 10 bases fitting TRBD2. Unmatched junction bases numbered 8, after V lost 5 bases and J lost 4 bases. The CDR3 contains 15 residues. Germline V lookup: CDR1 SQVTM, CDR2 ANQGSEA.

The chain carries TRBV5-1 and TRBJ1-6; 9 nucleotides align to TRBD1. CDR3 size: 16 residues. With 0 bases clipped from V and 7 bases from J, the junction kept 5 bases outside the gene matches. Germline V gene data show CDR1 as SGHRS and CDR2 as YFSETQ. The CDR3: CASSLVGGQGNSPLHF. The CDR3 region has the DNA TGCGCCAGCAGCTTGGTAGGTGGACAGGGGAATTCACCCCTCCACTTT.

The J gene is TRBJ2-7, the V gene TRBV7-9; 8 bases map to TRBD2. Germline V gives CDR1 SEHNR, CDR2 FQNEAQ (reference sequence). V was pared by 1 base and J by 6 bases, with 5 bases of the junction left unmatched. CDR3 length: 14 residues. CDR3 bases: TGTGCCAGCAGCTTAGTTACGGGAGGGCGCGAGCAGTACTTC. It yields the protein CASSLVTGGREQYF.